The 24 T cell receptor beta chains below come from one sample, sequenced in a study of cytomegalovirus exposure and HLA in healthy donors. Amplification used 60 Vbeta primers and 13 Jbeta primers. The data were produced by immunoSEQ multiplex PCR, yet TCRdb's version contains in-frame clones alone and is incomplete. This table holds 35,000 to 45,000 clones, less than 85% found once. Sequencing was performed on PBMCs. The receptors shown here come from a woman aged 18-29 years in good health and CMV-seropositive.

The CDR3 region is CAWRRVLMNTEAFF. Written as DNA, the CDR3 is TGTGCCTGGAGGAGGGTACTCATGAACACTGAAGCTTTCTTT. V usage is TRBV30 and J usage is TRBJ1-1; D not certain. CDR1 and CDR2 (germline): GTSNPN, SVGIG (reference sequence). V was trimmed by 3 bases and J by 0 bases, leaving 11 bases between them. CDR3 length: 14 amino acids.

This chain links TRBV6-4 with TRBJ1-6; D uncertain. Deletions cut 3 bases from V and 6 bases from J, with 9 bases between. The germline gives CDR1 MRHNA, CDR2 SNTAGT. The CDR3 is made up of 14 amino acids. CDR3 nucleotides: TGTGCCAGCAGTGAGAACAGCAGTAATTCACCCCTCCACTTT. The encoded protein is CASSENSSNSPLHF.

In this sample, this clone turned up a few times. This sequence joins TRBV5-6 and TRBJ2-4; D unclear. The CDR3 totals 16 residues. V dropped 4 bases and J dropped 0 bases, with 14 bases sitting between them. In germline, CDR1 is SGHDT, CDR2 YYEEEE. The CDR3 region has the DNA TGTGCCAGCAGCGCCCAACAGATACTAGCCAAAAACATTCAGTACTTC. This gives the protein CASSAQQILAKNIQYF.

The chain has TRBV10-3 and TRBJ1-5; tentatively, D is TRBD1 (6 bases). Trimming removed 6 bases at V and 3 bases at J, with 9 bases between. Germline V lookup: CDR1 ENHRY, CDR2 SYGVKD. CDR3 length: 13 amino acids. The CDR3 loop is CAIRRDNNQPQHF. DNA of the CDR3: TGTGCCATCAGGAGGGACAACAATCAGCCCCAGCATTTT.

The rearrangement links TRBV30 to TRBJ2-7; TRBD2 might be the D (6 bases). The germline CDR1 and CDR2 sequences are GTSNPN and SVGIG (reference sequence). Trimming shortened V by 5 bases and J by 2 bases, and 13 bases separated the two germline ends. The CDR3 is 13 amino acids. The CDR3 loop is CAWEGGTAYEQYF. CDR3 sequence (DNA): TGTGCCTGGGAGGGCGGGACGGCCTACGAGCAGTACTTC.

This rearrangement joins TRBV28 to TRBJ1-5; 7 bases match TRBD1. Germline lookup yields CDR1 MDHEN and CDR2 SYDVKM. J gave up 7 bases and V 7 bases, and 10 bases lay outside the gene matches. The CDR3 has 14 residues. CDR3 loop: CASKTDRVEQPQHF. The CDR3 region has the DNA TGTGCCAGCAAAACCGACAGGGTGGAGCAGCCCCAGCATTTT.

The rearrangement uses TRBV9 and TRBJ2-2, with TRBD2 identical over 8 bases. The CDR3 is 14 residues long. V lost 9 bases to trimming and J lost 5 bases; unmatched junction nucleotides: 9. The germline V gene has CDR1 SGDLS and CDR2 YYNGEE. This chain's CDR3 is CATGSGSRTGELFF. CDR3 DNA: TGTGCCACAGGGAGCGGGAGTCGGACCGGGGAGCTGTTTTTT.

The V call is TRBV6-5, the J call TRBJ2-3; 13 positions agree with TRBD2. The length of the CDR3 is 16 residues. With 0 bases clipped from V and 5 bases from J, the junction kept 2 bases outside the gene matches. Germline CDR1 and CDR2: MNHEY and SVGAGI. In DNA, the CDR3 is TGTGCCAGCAGTTACTCGGGACTAGCGGGACAAGATACGCAGTATTTT. Its translation: CASSYSGLAGQDTQYF.

This chain uses TRBV28 with TRBJ2-3, with 10 bases that match TRBD2. In germline, CDR1 is MDHEN, CDR2 SYDVKM. With 3 bases clipped from V and 5 bases from J, the junction kept 8 bases outside the gene matches. The CDR3 is 16 amino acids. CDR3 residues: CASSFHSGGSIDTQYF. The CDR3, as DNA: TGTGCCAGCAGTTTCCATAGCGGGGGGTCTATAGATACGCAGTATTTT.

V and J are TRBV7-3 and TRBJ2-3; 8 bases line up with TRBD2. Per the germline V gene, CDR1 is SGHTA and CDR2 is FQGTGA. Trimming took 2 bases from V and 4 from J; bases not matched to a gene: 5. The CDR3 covers 15 residues. CDR3 protein: CASSLGAGGADTQYF. As DNA, the CDR3 is TGTGCCAGCAGCTTAGGTGCCGGGGGGGCAGATACGCAGTATTTT.

This clone occurred a few times. V usage is TRBV11-2 and J usage is TRBJ2-5; D possibly corresponds to TRBD2 (6 bases). CDR3 length equals 16 residues. Per germline, CDR1 SGHAT and CDR2 FQNNGV. V lost 4 bases to trimming and J lost 4 bases, with 19 bases between them. CDR3 DNA: TGTGCCAGCAGCTCGGGGGAAGACGGGAGAGGAGAGACCCAGTACTTC. Amino acids: CASSSGEDGRGETQYF.

The rearrangement joins TRBV28 to TRBJ1-5; possible D gene TRBD1, 6 bases. Germline V gives CDR1 MDHEN, CDR2 SYDVKM. V was pared by 6 bases and J by 7 bases, with 25 bases between. This CDR3 comprises 17 residues. DNA of the CDR3: TGTGCCAGCAGGCACGATAGATTCACAGGGACGGGCCAGCCCCAGCATTTT. Its protein product is CASRHDRFTGTGQPQHF.

The V call is TRBV7-6, the J call TRBJ2-2, with TRBD1 identical over 8 bases. Losses at the gene ends were 2 bases for V and 7 bases for J; bases not matched to a gene: 6. The CDR3 length is 15 residues. Germline V gene data show CDR1 as SGHVS and CDR2 as FNYEAQ. In DNA form, the CDR3 reads TGTGCCAGCAGCTTAAACTCCGGACAGGGCGGGGAGCTGTTTTTT. Translated: CASSLNSGQGGELFF.

The chain couples TRBV29-1 to TRBJ2-7; TRBD1 matches at 8 bases. CDR3 size: 13 residues. After removal of 7 bases from V and 6 bases from J, the junction contained 11 bases not matched to a gene. CDR1 is SQVTM and CDR2 is ANQGSEA in the germline V gene. CDR3 amino acids: CSASGQVAGEQYF. The CDR3, as DNA: TGCAGCGCTTCGGGACAGGTAGCTGGCGAGCAGTACTTC.

V gene TRBV30 combines with J gene TRBJ1-2; D uncertain. Germline lookup yields CDR1 GTSNPN and CDR2 SVGIG (reference sequence). V dropped 4 bases and J dropped 4 bases, with 13 bases sitting between them. This CDR3 has 13 amino acids. The CDR3 here is CAWMGTLGYGYTF. The CDR3 nucleotides are TGTGCCTGGATGGGCACTTTGGGCTATGGCTACACCTTC.

J is TRBJ1-1 and V is TRBV27; TRBD1 matches at 8 bases. The junction had 4 bases not matched to a gene; V was cut back by 6 bases and J by 4 bases. Per germline, CDR1 MNHEY and CDR2 SMNVEV (reference sequence). The CDR3 totals 13 residues. CDR3 region: CASRPGGFTEAFF. In nucleotides, the CDR3 is TGTGCCAGCAGGCCAGGGGGCTTCACTGAAGCTTTCTTT.

The genes are TRBV7-3 and TRBJ1-1; D perhaps matches TRBD1 (5 bases). The CDR3 totals 13 residues. The ends were cut back, 5 bases at V and 4 bases at J, with 11 bases in the middle. Germline V gene data show CDR1 as SGHTA and CDR2 as FQGTGA. The CDR3 region is CASSLRQGTEAFF. CDR3 DNA: TGTGCCAGCAGCCTGAGGCAGGGCACTGAAGCTTTCTTT.

The V call is TRBV18, the J call TRBJ1-1, with 9 bases matching TRBD1. CDR3 size: 15 residues. Trimming cost V 3 bases and J 5 bases; bases outside gene matches: 7. The germline CDR1 and CDR2 sequences are KGHSH and LQKENI. DNA for the CDR3: TGTGCCAGCTCACCGGACAGGGGAGGTGGGACTGAAGCTTTCTTT. Its translation is CASSPDRGGGTEAFF.

The chain couples TRBV5-4 to TRBJ2-5, with TRBD2 as a possible D gene (5 bases). The V end was cut by 3 bases, the J end by 7 bases, with 13 bases between. This CDR3 comprises 13 residues. CDR1 and CDR2 from the germline V gene are SGHNT and YYREEE (reference sequence). CDR3 bases: TGTGCCAGCAGCTCCGCCCGAGAGGGGACCCAGTACTTC. Translating gives CASSSAREGTQYF.

DNA of the CDR3: TGTGCCAGCCTGGGACAGAGCTATGGCTACACCTTC. Encoded protein: CASLGQSYGYTF. V and J are TRBV28 and TRBJ1-2, with TRBD1 matching 7 bases. This CDR3 region has 12 residues. From germline, CDR1 is MDHEN and CDR2 SYDVKM. V shed 8 bases and J 4 bases; nucleotides not matched to a gene: 4.

The CDR3 region is CASSLGVQGRVGYGYTF. CDR3 nucleotide sequence: TGCGCCAGCAGCTTGGGGGTCCAGGGCAGGGTCGGTTATGGCTACACCTTC. The genes are TRBV5-1 and TRBJ1-2; possible D gene TRBD1, 5 bases. This CDR3 has 17 amino acids. V dropped 0 bases and J dropped 5 bases, with 20 bases sitting between them. Germline CDR1 reads SGHRS; CDR2 reads YFSETQ.

This chain joins TRBV7-2 and TRBJ2-7; no clear D gene. Germline V gene sequence: CDR1 SGHTA, CDR2 FQGNSA. The CDR3 has 14 amino acids. Between the trimmed V and J ends, which lost 0 bases and 0 bases, there was a span of 6 bases. CDR3 nucleotide sequence: TGTGCCAGCAGCTTAGCTGGGCCCTCCTACGAGCAGTACTTC. This encodes CASSLAGPSYEQYF.

In DNA, the CDR3 is TGTGCCAGCAGCTTAGGGGCACTTTTTACCACCGGGGAGCTGTTTTTT. As protein: CASSLGALFTTGELFF. The chain employs TRBV11-3 and TRBJ2-2; D not resolved. From germline, CDR1 is SGHNT and CDR2 YENEEA. Between the trimmed V and J ends, which lost 1 base and 4 bases, there was a span of 13 bases. The CDR3 extends over 16 amino acids.

This chain links TRBV27 with TRBJ2-1; TRBD1 is a possible D gene (5 bases). CDR1 and CDR2 (germline): MNHEY, SMNVEV (reference sequence). This CDR3 contains 13 residues. V lost 0 bases and J lost 9, with 9 bases in between. The chain's CDR3 is CASSLSQGIEQFF. The CDR3, as DNA: TGTGCCAGCAGTTTATCTCAGGGTATTGAGCAGTTCTTC.